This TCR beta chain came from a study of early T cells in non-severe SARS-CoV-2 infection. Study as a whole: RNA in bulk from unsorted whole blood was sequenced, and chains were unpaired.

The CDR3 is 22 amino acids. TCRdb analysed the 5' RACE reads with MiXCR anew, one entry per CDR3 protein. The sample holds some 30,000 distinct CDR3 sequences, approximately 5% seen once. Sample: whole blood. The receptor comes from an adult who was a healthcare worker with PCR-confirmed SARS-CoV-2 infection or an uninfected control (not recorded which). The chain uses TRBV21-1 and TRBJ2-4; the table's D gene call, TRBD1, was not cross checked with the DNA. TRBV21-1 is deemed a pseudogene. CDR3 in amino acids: CASSTVRRLVQRGGFSKNIQYF. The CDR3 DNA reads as TGTGCCAGCAGCACGGTCCGACGACTCGTCCAGCGAGGGGGGTTTTCCAAAAACATTCAGTACTTC.